The sample holds many counts of the clone carrying this TCR beta chain. Antigen specificity is unknown. The sample originates from a study of CD8+ T cells in alopecia areata. cDNA reverse transcribed from extracted RNA served as the sequencing template. Generated by immunoSEQ multiplex PCR, the TCRdb table keeps only in-frame clones and is missing some. The sample lists 90,000 to 130,000 clones, 45% to 70% occurring once. The CDR3 sequence is 13 residues long. Trimming removed 3 bases from V and 4 bases from J, with 12 bases in between. The germline V gene encodes CDR1 GTSNPN and CDR2 SVGIG (reference sequence). Broader study findings: Scalp sequencing also captures normal skin's resident alphabeta T cells. Scalp lesions, especially in alopecia totalis/universalis, had higher clonality than normal scalp.

This TCR was recovered from a human donor in good health. The chain couples TRBV30 to TRBJ1-2; D not resolved. Sample: CD8+ T cells sorted from blood. The CDR3 protein is CAWREEYGYGYTF. In nucleotides, the CDR3 is TGTGCCTGGAGGGAGGAATATGGCTATGGCTACACCTTC.